This TCR beta chain was recovered during a study of blood T cell repertoires in COVID-19 (dated by TCRdb to about 2020). With respect to the entire study: The collaborator samples originated in the United States, Italy and Spain and spanned the acute and convalescent phases of COVID-19. The material from the prospective study consisted of cDNA or gDNA derived from T cells, B-cell-depleted T cells, or PBMCs. Subjects who had been exposed to COVID-19, were actively infected with it, or had recovered from it provided the deeply sampled blood TCRbeta repertoires that made up the dataset. The repertoires were made available in a free public database intended to serve as a resource for research on the immune response to SARS-CoV-2. Samples came from the ongoing ImmuneRACE study (first 160 participants) plus 1,254 subjects from 6 global collaborators. The sample metadata nearly always contained a de-identified subject ID, COVID-19 status, age in years and sex. Where available, HLA class I and class II types were obtained from metadata supplied by the sample provider rather than from assay-based typing. Overall results and qualifications from the work: Clinical and demographic metadata were provided uncurated, with the amount varying by source and participant.

A second Seattle source provided samples from volunteer blood donors who had recovered from COVID-19. Each collaborating institution followed its own protocols to collect whole blood in K2EDTA tubes. For TCRbeta analysis, collaborators shipped samples as frozen whole blood, isolated PBMCs, or DNA extracted from either of those sample types. To note about this clone: Its target antigen remains unknown. Base qualities are not recorded, but no much larger clone differs from it by a single base.

The immunoSEQ Assay, a bias-controlled multiplex PCR, was used to amplify TCRbeta CDR3 regions from genomic DNA. As for how the authors treated the data: The number of nucleated cells in each sample was estimated from the amplification of reference gene primers within the assay. Sequence reads were collapsed and filtered to measure the absolute abundance of every unique TCRbeta CDR3 rearrangement. For each sample, productive Simpson clonality was calculated as the square root of Simpson's diversity index across productive rearrangements. TCRdb took over this immuneACCESS table, retaining in-frame rearrangements with V and J assigned. Such tables are incomplete; in checked studies, under half of the missing clones stem from an unresolved V gene, and the remainder is unexplained. From that table come the V and J calls and clone size; the DNA was used to work out D and trimming. Present in this sample are under 300,000 clones, around 82% of which were seen just once. The ten largest clones represent 8% to 9.5% of the sample.

The CDR3 measures 11 amino acids from cysteine to phenylalanine. The only DNA kept is the CDR3, 33 bases in frame from the first base. For CDR1 and CDR2, the germline V gene (reference sequence) lists LNHDA and SQIVND. For this chain, trimming is 10 bases at the V end and 11 bases at the J end, and the number of junction bases without a gene match is 9. Material for sequencing was peripheral blood. The chain employs TRBV19 and TRBJ1-1, with 8 middle bases fitting TRBD1. The TCR sequence derives from a woman aged 45-59 years who had recovered from COVID-19. The DNA is TGTGCCACCACAGGGGGAATGTTCGCTTTCTTT. Its coded protein is CATTGGMFAFF.